A single sample gave rise to the 32 T cell receptor beta chains below, sequenced in a study of tissue T cells after allogeneic stem cell transplantation. Using immunoSEQ multiplex PCR, the repertoire was profiled, and TCRdb retains in-frame clones only, with some absent. Of under 2,500 clones listed, approximately 72% are singletons. This sample comprised ileal tissue, obtained at autopsy. The source of these receptors is a male patient aged 35-70 years with steroid-refractory graft-versus-host disease after an allogeneic stem cell transplant. A subset of T cells may come from the graft donor.

The CDR3 loop is CASSLSWGVGGYTF. CDR3 DNA: TGTGCCAGCAGTTTATCCTGGGGGGTGGGGGGCTACACCTTC. V usage is TRBV27 and J usage is TRBJ1-2; tentatively, D is TRBD1 (5 bases). Per germline, CDR1 MNHEY and CDR2 SMNVEV (reference sequence). This CDR3 contains 14 residues. Trimming shortened V by 0 bases and J by 8 bases, and 13 bases separated the two germline ends.

This chain uses TRBV18 with TRBJ2-5; D is ambiguous. CDR3 length equals 14 residues. Germline CDR1 reads KGHSH; CDR2 reads LQKENI. The V and J ends lost 0 bases and 1 base respectively, with 6 bases between them. DNA of the CDR3: TGTGCCAGCTCACCACCGGCCATCCAAGAGACCCAGTACTTC. Amino acid sequence: CASSPPAIQETQYF.

V gene TRBV5-6 combines with J gene TRBJ2-3; no definite D call. CDR3 length: 16 residues. With 0 bases removed from V and 5 bases from J, the gap between germline ends came to 16 bases. Germline V gene lookup returns CDR1 SGHDT and CDR2 YYEEEE. As DNA, the CDR3 is TGTGCCAGCAGCTTGGTTAACTCCCGAGGTGGAGATACGCAGTATTTT. It specifies CASSLVNSRGGDTQYF.

The chain links TRBV5-1 to TRBJ2-1, with 10 bases matching TRBD2. With V trimmed by 3 bases and J by 7 bases, 4 bases remained unmatched. CDR3 length: 14 residues. CDR1 and CDR2 from the germline V gene are SGHRS and YFSETQ. Written as DNA, the CDR3 is TGCGCCAGCAGCTCACAAGCGGGGGGGAATGAGCAGTTCTTC. Its translation is CASSSQAGGNEQFF.

The chain is built from TRBV6-5 and TRBJ1-4; possibly TRBD1 for D (5 bases). Germline V CDR1 and CDR2: MNHEY, SVGAGI. This CDR3 contains 15 residues. V was cut by 5 bases and J by 7 bases, with 17 bases left in between. CDR3 bases: TGTGCCAGCAGTCGAACCAGGGAGGATGGTGAAAAACTGTTTTTT. Its translation: CASSRTREDGEKLFF.

This chain links TRBV7-8 with TRBJ1-4; possible D gene TRBD1, 6 bases. Germline CDR1 and CDR2: SGHVS and FQNEAQ. The V gene lost 3 bases and the J gene lost 6 bases, with 8 bases spanning the gap. The CDR3 totals 13 residues. The CDR3 loop reads CASSFRQDEKLFF. The CDR3 DNA sequence: TGTGCCAGCAGCTTTAGACAGGATGAAAAACTGTTTTTT. Using reference TRBV7-8 and TRBJ1-4 for the parts outside the CDR3, the full variable domain is GAGVSQSPRYKVAKRGQDVALRCDPISGHVSLFWYQQALGQGPEFLTYFQNEAQLDKSGLPSDRFFAERPEGSVSTLKIQRTQQEDSAVYLCASSFRQDEKLFFGSGTQLSVL.

The rearrangement joins TRBV4-2 to TRBJ1-4; D gene uncertain. Germline values: CDR1 LGHNA, CDR2 YNFKEQ. The CDR3 has 18 residues. The ends were cut back, 7 bases at V and 0 bases at J, with 21 bases in the middle. Here the CDR3 DNA reads TGTGCCAGCACTGCGACTGGGCAGCTTGGCGCAACTAATGAAAAACTGTTTTTT. Protein: CASTATGQLGATNEKLFF.

The rearrangement joins TRBV11-3 to TRBJ2-1; 8 bases align to TRBD1. Losses at the gene ends were 3 bases for V and 2 bases for J; bases not matched to a gene: 12. The germline gives CDR1 SGHNT, CDR2 YENEEA. The CDR3 is 18 residues long. The CDR3 region is CASSFVQGASPTYNEQFF. Written as DNA, the CDR3 is TGTGCCAGCAGCTTTGTCCAGGGGGCGAGTCCGACCTACAATGAGCAGTTCTTC. Complete variable domain (other parts from reference TRBV11-3 and TRBJ2-1): EAGVVQSPRYKIIEKKQPVAFWCNPISGHNTLYWYLQNLGQGPELLIRYENEEAVDDSQLPKDRFSAERLKGVDSTLKIQPAELGDSAVYLCASSFVQGASPTYNEQFFGPGTRLTVL.

The chain uses TRBV20-1 and TRBJ2-7; maybe TRBD2 (5 bases). There are 13 residues in the CDR3. Germline CDR1 is DFQATT and CDR2 is SNEGSKA (reference sequence). Trimming cost V 3 bases and J 1 base, with 10 bases left between them. The CDR3 protein is CSASRGYSYEQYF. The CDR3, as DNA: TGCAGTGCTAGTCGGGGATATTCCTACGAGCAGTACTTC.

The genes are TRBV20-1 and TRBJ1-2; D unclear. The CDR3 covers 11 residues. V lost 3 bases and J lost 8, with 10 bases in between. Looked up from germline, CDR1 is DFQATT and CDR2 is SNEGSKA (reference sequence). Here the CDR3 DNA reads TGCAGTGCTAGGATCCGGTGGGGCTACACCTTC. It codes for CSARIRWGYTF.

This chain joins TRBV10-2 and TRBJ2-5; TRBD2 aligns across 12 bases. This CDR3 comprises 13 residues. The trim removed 6 bases at V and 4 bases at J, leaving 0 bases unmatched. Germline V gene data show CDR1 as WSHSY and CDR2 as SAAADI. CDR3 DNA sequence: TGCGCCAGCAGGACTAGCGGGGGAGAGACCCAGTACTTC. It codes for CASRTSGGETQYF.

The chain carries TRBV11-1 and TRBJ2-5, with 15 bases lining up with TRBD2. Trimming cost V 5 bases and J 6 bases; bases outside gene matches: 4. CDR3 size: 15 residues. CDR1 and CDR2 (germline): SGHAT, FQDESV (reference sequence). The CDR3 DNA is TGTGCCAGCAGCCCCGGACTAGCGGGGGGGAAGACCCAGTACTTC. It encodes CASSPGLAGGKTQYF.

The chain carries TRBV5-4 and TRBJ2-1; D is possibly TRBD1 (6 bases). Germline CDR1 is SGHNT and CDR2 is YYREEE (reference sequence). The CDR3 covers 14 residues. Deletions cut 2 bases from V and 6 bases from J, with 12 bases between. The CDR3 DNA follows: TGTGCCAGCAGCTTTGAAGACAGGCGCAATGAGCAGTTCTTC. Residues: CASSFEDRRNEQFF.

Comments on this clone: Relative to the germline gene, one junction end is altered; a read error may explain this. The gene calls are TRBV3-1 (or the pseudogene TRBV3-2) and TRBJ2-3; TRBD2 matches at 9 bases. Germline V CDR1 and CDR2: LGHDT, YNNKEL (reference sequence). The CDR3 has 16 residues. CDR3 nucleotide sequence: TGTACCAGCAGCCAAGGGGCTAGCGGGACTACAGATACGCAGTATTTT. As protein: CTSSQGASGTTDTQYF.

The chain carries TRBV6-5 and TRBJ1-2; 8 bases are a match to TRBD1. V gave up 5 bases and J gave up 7 bases; unmatched junction bases: 6. The CDR3 has 13 residues. The germline V gene has CDR1 MNHEY and CDR2 SVGAGI. This CDR3 reads CASSRTGSGGYTF. The CDR3 nucleotides are TGTGCCAGCAGTAGGACAGGGTCGGGTGGCTACACCTTC.

V is TRBV18 and J is TRBJ1-5, with unresolved D. Trimming removed 6 bases from V and 4 bases from J, with 10 bases in between. Germline-derived CDR1 and CDR2 are KGHSH and LQKENI. CDR3 length: 13 amino acids. In DNA form, the CDR3 reads TGTGCCAGCTCTCCCGCCGGGAATCAGCCCCAGCATTTT. Translating it yields CASSPAGNQPQHF.

The V and J genes are TRBV5-6 and TRBJ1-4; D is ambiguous. Germline V CDR1 and CDR2: SGHDT, YYEEEE. V lost 0 bases to trimming and J lost 8 bases, with 11 bases between them. This CDR3 has 14 amino acids. For the CDR3, the DNA is TGTGCCAGCAGCTTGGACGGGGTGTGGGAAAAACTGTTTTTT. Translated: CASSLDGVWEKLFF.

The V gene is TRBV7-2, the J gene TRBJ1-5; perhaps TRBD1 as D (6 bases). Trimming cost V 5 bases and J 0 bases, with 14 bases left between them. CDR1 SGHTA and CDR2 FQGNSA come from the germline V gene. This CDR3 contains 16 residues. The CDR3 nucleotides read TGTGCCAGCAGCCGTACAGGGACCTATAGCAATCAGCCCCAGCATTTT. Residues: CASSRTGTYSNQPQHF.

This clone was found a few times. The chain carries TRBV7-3 and TRBJ1-6, with D possibly matching TRBD1 (5 bases). From germline, CDR1 is SGHTA and CDR2 FQGTGA. V shed 0 bases and J shed 5 bases, with 5 bases lying between them. This CDR3 has 14 amino acids. The CDR3 spells CASSLTGDNSPLHF. CDR3 nucleotides: TGTGCCAGCAGCTTAACAGGGGATAATTCACCCCTCCACTTT.

The J gene is TRBJ1-5, the V gene TRBV28; D remains unclear. The CDR3 spans 14 residues. V dropped 8 bases and J dropped 0 bases, with 11 bases sitting between them. CDR1 MDHEN and CDR2 SYDVKM come from the germline V gene. The CDR3 loop reads CASLQSNSNQPQHF. DNA of the CDR3: TGTGCCAGCCTACAGAGTAATAGCAATCAGCCCCAGCATTTT.

This chain joins TRBV7-2 and TRBJ2-7, with D unclear. Per germline, CDR1 SGHTA and CDR2 FQGNSA. With 5 bases removed from V and 6 bases from J, the gap between germline ends came to 11 bases. CDR3 length: 12 residues. In DNA, the CDR3 is TGTGCCAGCAGCATCTCGGTAGGCGAGCAGTACTTC. This sequence encodes CASSISVGEQYF.

The rearrangement joins TRBV15 to TRBJ2-7; D unclear. Per germline, CDR1 LNHNV and CDR2 YYDKDF (reference sequence). This CDR3 comprises 16 residues. V lost 4 bases and J lost 1, with 17 bases in between. The CDR3 loop is CATSMLNLGSSYEQYF. DNA for the CDR3: TGTGCCACCAGCATGTTAAATCTGGGGTCTTCCTACGAGCAGTACTTC.

The chain uses TRBV27 and TRBJ1-1, with 8 bases matching TRBD1. Germline CDR1 is MNHEY and CDR2 is SMNVEV (reference sequence). The V and J ends lost 7 bases and 0 bases, in that order; junction bases with no gene match: 7. This CDR3 is built from 15 residues. CDR3 loop: CASKPGGILNTEAFF. In DNA, the CDR3 is TGTGCCAGCAAGCCAGGGGGCATTTTGAACACTGAAGCTTTCTTT.

V and J are TRBV11-2 and TRBJ2-5; D is uncertain. The CDR3 is 13 residues long. V gave up 3 bases and J gave up 1 base, with 6 bases separating them. CDR1 and CDR2 (germline): SGHAT, FQNNGV. CDR3 sequence: CASSFGPQETQYF. CDR3 in DNA: TGTGCCAGCAGCTTTGGGCCCCAAGAGACCCAGTACTTC.

The CDR3 DNA sequence: TGTGCCACCAGTGGCGGGGGGGCAGGGGATGTCTACGAGCAGTACTTC. Protein: CATSGGGAGDVYEQYF. The chain carries TRBV24-1 and TRBJ2-7; 9 bases line up with TRBD2. With V trimmed by 5 bases and J by 3 bases, 10 bases remained unmatched. The V gene's germline CDR1 is KGHDR and CDR2 SFDVKD. CDR3 length: 16 residues.

In regard to this clone: A read error may produce the germline difference seen at one junction end. The chain is built from TRBV7-4 and TRBJ1-4, with D tentatively TRBD1 (5 bases). The CDR3 extends over 14 amino acids. CDR1 SGHVT and CDR2 SQSDAQ come from the germline V gene. The CDR3 region is CASSLGGRATVTVF. The CDR3 bases are TGTGCCAGCAGCTTAGGGGGCCGGGCGACCGTAACTGTTTTT.

The chain is built from TRBV7-2 and TRBJ2-3; no definite D call. The germline gives CDR1 SGHTA, CDR2 FQGNSA. The CDR3 is 15 amino acids. V lost 1 base, J lost 2 bases, and 10 bases lay in between. Written as DNA, the CDR3 is TGTGCCAGCAGCTTAGGGTGGCGCCACACAGATACGCAGTATTTT. This encodes CASSLGWRHTDTQYF.

The rearrangement joins TRBV10-1 to TRBJ2-7, with D perhaps TRBD1 or TRBD2 (6 bases each). V lost 0 bases, J lost 5 bases, and 11 bases lay in between. Germline V gene lookup returns CDR1 WNHNN and CDR2 SYGVQD (reference sequence). This CDR3 comprises 14 residues. CDR3 coding DNA: TGCGCCAGCAGTGAGTCGATTCGGGGGCACGAGCAGTACTTC. Its translation: CASSESIRGHEQYF.

V and J are TRBV28 and TRBJ2-5, with TRBD1 as a possible D gene (6 bases). Germline loops: CDR1 MDHEN, CDR2 SYDVKM. This CDR3 has 15 residues. V lost 2 bases to trimming and J lost 1 base, with 11 bases between them. CDR3 region: CASSLPQDSQETQYF. The CDR3, as DNA: TGTGCCAGCAGTTTACCCCAGGACAGCCAAGAGACCCAGTACTTC.

The CDR3 nucleotides are TGTGCCAGCAGCCCCCGGACTCAAATAGATACGCAGTATTTT. Translating it yields CASSPRTQIDTQYF. The rearrangement joins TRBV9 to TRBJ2-3; D possibly corresponds to TRBD2 (5 bases). The V gene lost 4 bases and the J gene lost 5 bases, with 14 bases spanning the gap. CDR3 size: 14 residues. From germline, CDR1 is SGDLS and CDR2 YYNGEE.

The chain uses TRBV9 and TRBJ2-2; D tentatively fits TRBD1 or TRBD2 (5 bases each). Between the trimmed V and J ends, which lost 2 bases and 0 bases, there was a span of 11 bases. Germline CDR1 is SGDLS and CDR2 is YYNGEE. CDR3 length: 16 residues. CDR3 nucleotide sequence: TGTGCCAGCAGCGTGGGGACGGACCCGAACACCGGGGAGCTGTTTTTT. Encoded protein: CASSVGTDPNTGELFF.

The chain uses TRBV30 and TRBJ2-7; TRBD2 might be the D (5 bases). Germline V gene sequence: CDR1 GTSNPN, CDR2 SVGIG (reference sequence). CDR3 length: 17 amino acids. The V end lost 3 bases, the J end lost 3 bases, and 24 bases lay between the germline ends. The CDR3 region is CAWRSPPKLGSFYEQYF. The CDR3 DNA reads TGTGCCTGGAGAAGTCCACCGAAACTAGGATCCTTCTACGAGCAGTACTTC. Supplemented by reference TRBV30 and TRBJ2-7, the full variable domain reads SQTIHQWPATLVQPVGSPLSLECTVEGTSNPNLYWYRQAAGRGLQLLFYSVGIGQISSEVPQNLSASRPQDRQFILSSKKLLLSDSGFYLCAWRSPPKLGSFYEQYFGPGTRLTVT.